These 29 T cell receptor beta chains were sequenced from one sample in a study of T cells after yellow fever vaccination. TCRdb processed the 5' RACE reads anew with MiXCR; each CDR3 protein has one entry. This table holds around 230,000 distinct CDR3 sequences, 6% to 8% found once. This sample comprised CD4+ T cells sorted from PBMCs, obtained on the day of the yellow fever booster vaccination. The source is a man aged 30-40 years who received the YFV17D yellow fever vaccine.

The V and J genes are TRBV20-1 and TRBJ2-3; TRBD1 is a possible D gene (5 bases). The CDR3 is 13 residues long. The V gene's germline CDR1 is DFQATT and CDR2 SNEGSKA (reference sequence). V lost 7 bases to trimming and J lost 2 bases, with 13 bases between them. The CDR3 DNA reads TGCAGTGGGCAGGGCAGTCCCACAGATACGCAGTATTTT. It yields the protein CSGQGSPTDTQYF.

This clonotype was seen repeatedly, ten times or more. The chain couples TRBV28 to TRBJ2-3; D is unclear. Germline V gene sequence: CDR1 MDHEN, CDR2 SYDVKM. The CDR3 sequence is 15 residues long. V was clipped by 8 bases and J by 2 bases, with 17 bases between them. Written as DNA, the CDR3 is TGTGCCAGCCCACCTCCCCCCTGGTACACAGATACGCAGTATTTT. Its translation is CASPPPPWYTDTQYF. Complete variable domain (other parts from reference TRBV28 and TRBJ2-3): DVKVTQSSRYLVKRTGEKVFLECVQDMDHENMFWYRQDPGLGLRLIYFSYDVKMKEKGDIPEGYSVSREKKERFSLILESASTNQTSMYLCASPPPPWYTDTQYFGPGTRLTVL.

This clonotype was observed many times. The genes are TRBV4-3 and TRBJ2-2; 9 nucleotides agree with TRBD2. Losses at the gene ends were 1 base for V and 3 bases for J; bases not matched to a gene: 6. The CDR3 has 17 residues. In germline, CDR1 is LGHNA, CDR2 YSLEER. CDR3 loop: CASSQVRAGGDTGELFF. The CDR3 DNA reads TGCGCCAGCAGCCAAGTTAGGGCGGGGGGGGACACCGGGGAGCTGTTTTTT.

Turning to this clonotype: The junction departs from the called germline gene at one end, perhaps through a read error. CDR3 bases: TGTGCCAGCAGCTTAGCGGGGGGGCTGAACACCTGGGAGCTGTTTTTT. This codes for CASSLAGGLNTWELFF. V gene TRBV7-2 combines with J gene TRBJ2-2; a weak D match, TRBD2 (7 bases). This CDR3 spans 16 amino acids. Germline CDR1 SGHTA, CDR2 FQGNSA.

This clonotype was recorded at least ten times. The rearrangement joins TRBV7-8 to TRBJ2-5; 7 nucleotides align to TRBD2. CDR1 and CDR2 from the germline V gene are SGHVS and FQNEAQ. The length of the CDR3 is 18 residues. After removal of 2 bases from V and 5 bases from J, the junction contained 17 bases not matched to a gene. The CDR3 DNA is TGTGCCAGCAGCTTACTCCCGGGCGCGGGAGTTGGTGTTGAGACCCAGTACTTC. Translated, it gives CASSLLPGAGVGVETQYF. The full variable domain, with the rest looked up from reference TRBV7-8 and TRBJ2-5, is GAGVSQSPRYKVAKRGQDVALRCDPISGHVSLFWYQQALGQGPEFLTYFQNEAQLDKSGLPSDRFFAERPEGSVSTLKIQRTQQEDSAVYLCASSLLPGAGVGVETQYFGPGTRLLVL.

The chain couples TRBV18 to TRBJ2-2, with D perhaps matching TRBD1 (5 bases). The CDR3 extends over 15 amino acids. Trimming shortened V by 6 bases and J by 6 bases, and 17 bases separated the two germline ends. CDR1 is KGHSH, CDR2 LQKENI, per germline. CDR3 DNA: TGTGCCAGCTCCGCCGACAGATTACCGTCCGGGGAGCTGTTTTTT. The encoded protein is CASSADRLPSGELFF.

This clonotype turned up a few times. The chain uses TRBV20-1 and TRBJ2-4; TRBD2 aligns across 8 bases. J gave up 9 bases and V 5 bases, and 6 bases lay outside the gene matches. The CDR3 covers 12 residues. The germline CDR1 and CDR2 sequences are DFQATT and SNEGSKA (reference sequence). This chain's CDR3 is CSAAGTSFIQYF. The CDR3 DNA follows: TGCAGTGCTGCCGGGACTAGTTTCATTCAGTACTTC.

This sequence joins TRBV7-2 and TRBJ2-5; the D gene is possibly TRBD1 (5 bases). V lost 6 bases and J 1 base, leaving 9 bases between the germline ends. CDR3 size: 13 residues. Per germline, CDR1 SGHTA and CDR2 FQGNSA. CDR3 protein: CASRQGVQETQYF. The DNA for the CDR3 is TGTGCCAGCAGACAAGGGGTCCAAGAGACCCAGTACTTC.

The V and J genes are TRBV29-1 and TRBJ1-2; a possible D gene is TRBD1 (5 bases). V gave up 7 bases and J gave up 1 base, with 19 bases separating them. The CDR3 is made up of 15 amino acids. Looked up from germline, CDR1 is SQVTM and CDR2 is ANQGSEA. The CDR3 sequence is CSGLGSDTLNYGYTF. The CDR3 DNA follows: TGCAGCGGCTTAGGATCGGACACCCTTAACTATGGCTACACCTTC.

This clonotype was observed many times. The chain recombines TRBV18 with TRBJ2-3; D gene ambiguous. Germline V gene sequence: CDR1 KGHSH, CDR2 LQKENI. V was trimmed by 3 bases and J by 3 bases, leaving 4 bases between them. The CDR3 extends over 12 amino acids. The CDR3 coding sequence is TGTGCCAGCTCACCGGTGACAGATACGCAGTATTTT. Its protein product is CASSPVTDTQYF.

This clonotype has ten or more counts. The chain recombines TRBV2 with TRBJ2-5; D is ambiguous. Germline V gene lookup returns CDR1 SNHLY and CDR2 FYNNEI. This CDR3 is built from 11 residues. Trimming shortened V by 4 bases and J by 5 bases, and 5 bases separated the two germline ends. The CDR3 DNA is TGTGCCAGCAGTGGTCGTGAGACCCAGTACTTC. It specifies CASSGRETQYF. The full variable domain, in which reference TRBV2 and TRBJ2-5 provide the parts outside the CDR3, is EPEVTQTPSHQVTQMGQEVILRCVPISNHLYFYWYRQILGQKVEFLVSFYNNEISEKSEIFDDQFSVERPDGSNFTLKIRSTKLEDSAMYFCASSGRETQYFGPGTRLLVL.

This clonotype was recorded a few times. This chain joins TRBV27 and TRBJ2-1; 8 bases are a match to TRBD2. The CDR3 consists of 15 residues. The germline V gene encodes CDR1 MNHEY and CDR2 SMNVEV (reference sequence). J gave up 4 bases and V 0 bases, and 2 bases lay outside the gene matches. The CDR3 is CASSLSTSDYNEQFF. The CDR3 bases are TGTGCCAGCAGTTTATCGACTAGCGATTACAATGAGCAGTTCTTC.

The V call is TRBV3-1, the J call TRBJ2-5, with TRBD2 as a possible D gene (5 bases). The CDR3 consists of 14 residues. The germline V gene encodes CDR1 LGHDT and CDR2 YNNKEL (reference sequence). V lost 11 bases and J 4 bases, leaving 20 bases between the germline ends. The CDR3 loop reads CAAAVLGFAETQYF. The CDR3 DNA follows: TGTGCCGCAGCCGTACTAGGGTTTGCAGAGACCCAGTACTTC.

V usage is TRBV3-1 and J usage is TRBJ1-5, with D maybe TRBD1 (6 bases). Trimming stripped 2 bases from V and 0 bases from J, with 8 bases between. CDR3 length: 15 amino acids. Germline-derived CDR1 and CDR2 are LGHDT and YNNKEL (reference sequence). The CDR3 sequence is CASSQRTVSNQPQHF. CDR3 nucleotide sequence: TGTGCCAGCAGCCAACGGACAGTTAGCAATCAGCCCCAGCATTTT.

The chain recombines TRBV29-1 with TRBJ1-5, with D possibly TRBD1 on 5 matching bases. Germline values: CDR1 SQVTM, CDR2 ANQGSEA. Trimming removed 1 base from V and 7 bases from J, with 17 bases in between. The CDR3 covers 15 residues. In DNA form, the CDR3 reads TGCAGCGTTGAAGGTTGGCAGGGTAGGAAGCAGCCCCAGCATTTT. Amino acid sequence: CSVEGWQGRKQPQHF.

The genes are TRBV11-2 and TRBJ2-5, with TRBD1 matching 10 bases. Trimming took 0 bases from V and 5 from J; bases not matched to a gene: 3. CDR1 SGHAT and CDR2 FQNNGV come from the germline V gene. CDR3 size: 15 residues. CDR3 loop: CASSLDWTGGETQYF. Here the CDR3 DNA reads TGTGCCAGCAGCTTAGATTGGACAGGGGGGGAGACCCAGTACTTC.

This rearrangement joins TRBV6-5 to TRBJ2-5; TRBD1 matches at 7 bases. CDR1 is MNHEY, CDR2 SVGAGI, per germline. The CDR3 runs 14 residues. The J segment lost 3 bases and the V segment lost 7 bases, leaving 8 bases of the junction unmatched. In DNA, the CDR3 is TGTGCCAGCACTTATAGACAGGGAAAAGAGACCCAGTACTTC. It specifies CASTYRQGKETQYF.

This clonotype was counted a few times. The chain is built from TRBV29-1 and TRBJ1-2; D is unclear. The V end lost 2 bases, the J end lost 1 base, and 17 bases lay between the germline ends. Germline lookup yields CDR1 SQVTM and CDR2 ANQGSEA. The CDR3 consists of 16 residues. DNA for the CDR3: TGCAGCGTTGAAAGGTCGACCCTGGTGGATAACTATGGCTACACCTTC. Amino acid sequence: CSVERSTLVDNYGYTF.

This clonotype has just a few counts. The V gene is TRBV4-1, the J gene TRBJ1-2, with D hard to call. Germline V gives CDR1 MGHRA, CDR2 YSYEKL. Trimming removed 7 bases from V and 0 bases from J, with 9 bases in between. This CDR3 comprises 13 residues. The CDR3 DNA reads TGCGCCAGCAAGGGCACAGCTAACTATGGCTACACCTTC. Protein product: CASKGTANYGYTF.

This clonotype was recorded a few times. The rearrangement links TRBV5-1 to TRBJ2-5, with 10 positions matching TRBD2. The CDR3 runs 17 residues. The germline CDR1 and CDR2 sequences are SGHRS and YFSETQ. V shed 0 bases and J 2 bases; nucleotides not matched to a gene: 7. CDR3 sequence reads: CASSLAGGLAVQETQYF. The CDR3 DNA reads as TGCGCCAGCAGCTTGGCAGGTGGACTAGCGGTACAAGAGACCCAGTACTTC.

The rearrangement uses TRBV19 and TRBJ1-5; D gene uncertain. The CDR3 consists of 13 residues. V lost 10 bases and J 5 bases, leaving 15 bases between the germline ends. Germline CDR1 is LNHDA and CDR2 is SQIVND (reference sequence). CDR3 sequence: CATDSGVYQPQHF. CDR3 DNA: TGTGCCACCGATTCTGGGGTGTATCAGCCCCAGCATTTT.

The chain has TRBV10-3 and TRBJ1-2; 9 positions match TRBD1. Germline values: CDR1 ENHRY, CDR2 SYGVKD. The V segment lost 6 bases and the J segment 7 bases; nucleotides outside the gene matches: 6. CDR3 size: 13 residues. CDR3 region: CAISPGQGFGYTF. As DNA, the CDR3 is TGTGCCATCAGCCCGGGACAGGGATTTGGCTACACCTTC.

There are many counts of this clonotype. The chain combines TRBV7-9 with TRBJ2-3; 10 nucleotides match TRBD2. The germline V gene has CDR1 SEHNR and CDR2 FQNEAQ (reference sequence). After removal of 1 base from V and 1 base from J, the junction contained 5 bases not matched to a gene. The CDR3 is 17 residues long. CDR3 DNA: TGTGCCAGCAGCTTAGTCTCCGGGACTAGCGGCACAGATACGCAGTATTTT. Residues: CASSLVSGTSGTDTQYF.

This clonotype occurred many times. This rearrangement joins TRBV29-1 to TRBJ2-5; D ambiguous. Looked up from germline, CDR1 is SQVTM and CDR2 is ANQGSEA. Trimming left V 2 bases short and J 1 base short, with 8 bases between. The CDR3 has 13 amino acids. CDR3 bases: TGCAGCGTTGAACCATCCGGCCAAGAGACCCAGTACTTC. This encodes CSVEPSGQETQYF.

The CDR3: CASSLNEGSQETQYF. CDR3 DNA sequence: TGTGCCAGCAGCTTAAATGAGGGGTCCCAAGAGACCCAGTACTTC. V and J are TRBV7-6 and TRBJ2-5, with D possibly being TRBD1 or TRBD2 (5 bases each). V was trimmed by 2 bases and J by 1 base, leaving 11 bases between them. The CDR3 has 15 residues. Germline CDR1 and CDR2: SGHVS and FNYEAQ.

This clonotype was observed at least ten times. V and J are TRBV10-3 and TRBJ2-1, with D perhaps matching TRBD1 (6 bases). From germline, CDR1 is ENHRY and CDR2 SYGVKD. CDR3 length equals 15 residues. Trimming left V 2 bases short and J 3 bases short, with 11 bases between. CDR3 DNA sequence: TGTGCCATCAGTGAGGTTCGGGACAACTACAATGAGCAGTTCTTC. Protein sequence: CAISEVRDNYNEQFF.

This clonotype was picked up a small number of times. The chain joins TRBV5-1 to TRBJ1-1; unclear D gene. The CDR3 is 13 amino acids. Germline V lookup: CDR1 SGHRS, CDR2 YFSETQ. Trimming stripped 1 base from V and 6 bases from J, with 10 bases between. The chain's CDR3 is CASSLTVLAEAFF. CDR3 in DNA: TGCGCCAGCAGCTTGACTGTCCTGGCTGAAGCTTTCTTT. The entire variable domain, with the rest obtained from reference TRBV5-1 and TRBJ1-1, is as follows: KAGVTQTPRYLIKTRGQQVTLSCSPISGHRSVSWYQQTPGQGLQFLFEYFSETQRNKGNFPGRFSGRQFSNSRSEMNVSTLELGDSALYLCASSLTVLAEAFFGQGTRLTVV.

At least ten counts were recorded for this clonotype. For the CDR3, the DNA is TGCAGTGCTAGTCGAGCGGGGCCCCGGGATGAGCAGTTCTTC. Translated: CSASRAGPRDEQFF. V gene TRBV20-1 combines with J gene TRBJ2-1, with TRBD2 identical over 7 bases. The CDR3 sequence is 14 residues long. After removal of 3 bases from V and 8 bases from J, the junction contained 10 bases not matched to a gene. In germline, CDR1 is DFQATT, CDR2 SNEGSKA (reference sequence).

The genes are TRBV20-1 and TRBJ2-5; D uncertain. V gave up 0 bases and J gave up 2 bases, with 19 bases separating them. The CDR3 totals 17 residues. Germline CDR1 and CDR2: DFQATT and SNEGSKA (reference sequence). The CDR3 sequence is CSARDPGSLRAQETQYF. The CDR3 nucleotides read TGCAGTGCTAGAGACCCCGGTTCCCTCCGGGCGCAAGAGACCCAGTACTTC.